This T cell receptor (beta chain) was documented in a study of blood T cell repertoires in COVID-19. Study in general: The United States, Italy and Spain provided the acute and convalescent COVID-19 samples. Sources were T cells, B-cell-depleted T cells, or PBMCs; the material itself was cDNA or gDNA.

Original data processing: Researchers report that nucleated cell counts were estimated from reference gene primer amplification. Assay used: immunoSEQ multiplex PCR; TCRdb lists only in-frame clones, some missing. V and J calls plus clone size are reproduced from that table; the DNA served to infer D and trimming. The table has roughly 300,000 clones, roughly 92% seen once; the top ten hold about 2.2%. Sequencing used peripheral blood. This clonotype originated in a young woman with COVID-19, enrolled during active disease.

The CDR3 sequence is CATSRVQGLYGYTF. The CDR3 DNA sequence: TGTGCCACCAGCAGAGTGCAGGGGCTATATGGCTACACCTTC. The gene calls are TRBV15 and TRBJ1-2; the D gene is possibly TRBD1 (6 bases). V gave up 1 base and J gave up 5 bases, with 11 bases separating them. Germline assignment: CDR1 LNHNV and CDR2 YYDKDF (reference sequence). The CDR3 has 14 amino acids.